This TCR beta chain appears in the sequencing data of a study of OX40 agonist ivuxolimab in advanced cancers. Study overall: While on treatment, patients had intravenous ivuxolimab at 0.01 to 10 mg/kg every 2 weeks. Every patient in dose escalation had hepatocellular carcinoma, melanoma, renal cell or head and neck cancer.

Produced via immunoSEQ multiplex PCR; TCRdb's table is partial and in-frame only. The table records some 150,000 clones, 90% of them present only once. Prior autoimmune disease or systemic immunosuppression barred patients. Study-wide results and limits: Nonresponders, in some cases, also had low normalized T-cell clonal expansion.

A remark on this clone: Its antigen is as yet unknown.

This sequence was found in an adult with an advanced solid tumor such as melanoma, head and neck, liver or kidney cancer. The sequenced sample was CD4+ or CD8+ T cells sorted from blood, obtained in a trial of the OX40 agonist ivuxolimab.

The CDR3 protein is CASNQGQGHSNQPQHF. In DNA form, the CDR3 reads TGTGCCAGTAACCAAGGACAGGGCCATAGCAATCAGCCCCAGCATTTT. The genes are TRBV19 and TRBJ1-5, with 8 bases fitting TRBD1. Germline CDR1 is LNHDA and CDR2 is SQIVND (reference sequence). The CDR3 has 16 residues. The trim removed 7 bases at V and 0 bases at J, leaving 8 bases unmatched.